Given below is one T cell receptor (beta chain) in context. The repertoire was sequenced with immunoSEQ multiplex PCR; TCRdb's copy has only in-frame clones and lacks some. The table includes 25,000 to 35,000 clones, under 90% detected once. The data are from a study of T cell changes during pregnancy in multiple sclerosis. With V trimmed by 5 bases and J by 4 bases, 9 bases remained unmatched. The CDR3 contains 15 residues. Germline V gene sequence: CDR1 MGHRA, CDR2 YSYEKL. Sequencing used CD8+ T cells from peripheral blood mononuclear cells, obtained after pregnancy. The chain combines TRBV4-1 with TRBJ1-1; 8 nucleotides align to TRBD1. This receptor was obtained from a female donor with multiple sclerosis, enrolled in a pregnancy study. This CDR3 reads CASSRDRGPGTEAFF. For the CDR3, the DNA is TGCGCCAGCAGCAGAGACAGGGGCCCAGGCACTGAAGCTTTCTTT.